The 21 T cell receptor beta chains listed next were all sequenced from one sample in a study of blood T cell repertoires in COVID-19. The data were produced by immunoSEQ multiplex PCR, yet TCRdb's version contains in-frame clones alone and is incomplete. The repertoire has around 20,000 clones, around 89% of them found once; the top ten carry roughly 7.7%. The sequenced sample was peripheral blood. These receptors all come from a woman aged 55-70 years with active COVID-19.

CDR3 sequence (DNA): TGTGCCAGCAGTGAAGTTAACAGGGAACTGGTCCTCTCTGGCTACACCTTC. It encodes CASSEVNRELVLSGYTF. V is TRBV6-1 and J is TRBJ1-2; possible D gene TRBD1, 6 bases. The germline V gene has CDR1 MNHNS and CDR2 SASEGT. This CDR3 has 17 residues. Trimming stripped 1 base from V and 7 bases from J, with 22 bases between.

This chain uses TRBV11-3 with TRBJ2-1, with D perhaps matching TRBD1 (5 bases). Per germline, CDR1 SGHNT and CDR2 YENEEA. This CDR3 is built from 14 residues. V lost 1 base and J lost 9, with 13 bases in between. CDR3 region: CASSLVGVQGEQFF. The CDR3 DNA reads TGTGCCAGCAGCTTAGTTGGGGTCCAGGGTGAGCAGTTCTTC.

V is TRBV5-1 and J is TRBJ2-3, with 9 bases aligning to TRBD2. With 1 base clipped from V and 4 bases from J, the junction kept 4 bases outside the gene matches. Germline V gene data show CDR1 as SGHRS and CDR2 as YFSETQ. This CDR3 has 15 residues. CDR3 amino acids: CASSLSAGGSDTQYF. The CDR3 nucleotides read TGCGCCAGCAGCTTGTCAGCGGGGGGCTCAGATACGCAGTATTTT.

The rearrangement joins TRBV18 to TRBJ2-5, with D unresolved. In germline, CDR1 is KGHSH, CDR2 LQKENI. The V end lost 1 base, the J end lost 4 bases, and 10 bases lay between the germline ends. The CDR3 is 14 residues long. As DNA, the CDR3 is TGTGCCAGCTCACCACTACCCCCGGGAGAGACCCAGTACTTC. It encodes CASSPLPPGETQYF.

CDR3 DNA: TGCAGTGCTAGTAACCTAAACACTGAAGCTTTCTTT. Its translation is CSASNLNTEAFF. V usage is TRBV20-1 and J usage is TRBJ1-1; the D is unclear. V was pared by 3 bases and J by 2 bases, with 7 bases between. Germline values: CDR1 DFQATT, CDR2 SNEGSKA (reference sequence). The CDR3 is 12 residues long.

The chain employs TRBV6-5 and TRBJ1-1, with TRBD1 identical over 9 bases. The CDR3 loop spans 16 amino acids. Germline assignment: CDR1 MNHEY and CDR2 SVGAGI. V shed 0 bases and J 6 bases; nucleotides not matched to a gene: 8. CDR3 sequence reads: CASSYSKGTGMAEAFF. CDR3 DNA sequence: TGTGCCAGCAGTTACTCGAAGGGGACAGGGATGGCTGAAGCTTTCTTT.

Only a few counts were recorded for this clone. V usage is TRBV29-1 and J usage is TRBJ1-2; D might be TRBD1 (6 bases). Germline CDR1 is SQVTM and CDR2 is ANQGSEA. This CDR3 spans 11 amino acids. The V end lost 4 bases, the J end lost 7 bases, and 10 bases lay between the germline ends. The CDR3 is CSVGQDSGYTF. The CDR3 DNA sequence: TGCAGCGTTGGACAGGATAGTGGCTACACCTTC. The full variable domain, with the rest looked up from reference TRBV29-1 and TRBJ1-2, is SAVISQKPSRDICQRGTSLTIQCQVDSQVTMMFWYRQQPGQSLTLIATANQGSEATYESGFVIDKFPISRPNLTFSTLTVSNMSPEDSSIYLCSVGQDSGYTFGSGTRLTVV.

The chain combines TRBV6-5 with TRBJ2-3, with 8 nucleotides matching TRBD2. With 5 bases clipped from V and 4 bases from J, the junction kept 8 bases outside the gene matches. Germline lookup yields CDR1 MNHEY and CDR2 SVGAGI. The CDR3 length is 15 residues. This chain's CDR3 is CASSPGGRGADTQYF. The CDR3 region has the DNA TGTGCCAGCAGTCCGGGGGGGCGAGGGGCAGATACGCAGTATTTT.

The V call is TRBV7-3, the J call TRBJ2-7, with TRBD2 identical over 7 bases. Germline V CDR1 and CDR2: SGHTA, FQGTGA. J gave up 6 bases and V 6 bases, and 8 bases lay outside the gene matches. This CDR3 has 13 residues. In DNA form, the CDR3 reads TGTGCCAGCAGTCCGGGGGGAAGCGCCGAGCAGTACTTC. Protein sequence: CASSPGGSAEQYF.

The V and J genes are TRBV6-5 and TRBJ2-1; 9 bases line up with TRBD2. Trimming at V came to 6 bases and at J to 6 bases, leaving 9 bases not matched to a gene. Germline assignment: CDR1 MNHEY and CDR2 SVGAGI. The CDR3 is made up of 15 amino acids. The CDR3 coding sequence is TGTGCCAGCAGCGCGAGGAGCGGGGGGCCCAATGAGCAGTTCTTC. Translated, it gives CASSARSGGPNEQFF.

The CDR3 sequence is CSARGASNQPQHF. The DNA of the CDR3 is TGCAGCGCCCGCGGGGCGAGCAATCAGCCCCAGCATTTT. V usage is TRBV29-1 and J usage is TRBJ1-5, with a weak D call TRBD1 (5 bases). Germline V CDR1 and CDR2: SQVTM, ANQGSEA. V gave up 7 bases and J gave up 1 base, with 11 bases separating them. This CDR3 region has 13 residues.

The chain has TRBV4-2 and TRBJ2-5; 8 bases are shared with TRBD2. The DNA matches TRBJ2-7 better at its end, which makes the J call doubtful. The CDR3 contains 18 residues. Germline lookup yields CDR1 LGHNA and CDR2 YNFKEQ. As DNA, the CDR3 is TGTGCCAGCAGCCCGGGACTAGTAGGCGGGGGTGGCTCCTACGAGCAGTACTTC. This gives the protein CASSPGLVGGGGSYEQYF.

The chain joins TRBV6-6 to TRBJ2-2, with a tentative D call TRBD2 (7 bases). Trimming pared 4 bases from V and 4 bases from J, leaving 13 bases between. The CDR3 consists of 15 residues. CDR1 and CDR2 (germline): MNHNY, SVGAGI (reference sequence). This chain's CDR3 is CASSLGGAGTGELFF. Written as DNA, the CDR3 is TGTGCCAGCAGTTTAGGGGGGGCTGGCACCGGGGAGCTGTTTTTT.

The chain combines TRBV6-5 with TRBJ2-2; no firm D call. The CDR3 extends over 14 amino acids. Germline V gene sequence: CDR1 MNHEY, CDR2 SVGAGI. V lost 7 bases and J lost 1, with 10 bases in between. Here the CDR3 DNA reads TGTGCCAGCAAACGGTCGGGGAACACCGGGGAGCTGTTTTTT. Translated, it gives CASKRSGNTGELFF.

The V call is TRBV7-3, the J call TRBJ2-3; D is possibly TRBD1 (6 bases). Per germline, CDR1 SGHTA and CDR2 FQGTGA. This CDR3 comprises 16 residues. V was shortened by 2 bases and J by 7 bases, with 19 bases between the two germline ends. The CDR3 nucleotides are TGTGCCAGCAGCTTAGGCCCCCCCACAGGGACGAATACGCAGTATTTT. Translating gives CASSLGPPTGTNTQYF. Full variable domain (rest looked up from reference TRBV7-3 and TRBJ2-3): GAGVSQTPSNKVTEKGKYVELRCDPISGHTALYWYRQSLGQGPEFLIYFQGTGAADDSGLPNDRFFAVRPEGSVSTLKIQRTERGDSAVYLCASSLGPPTGTNTQYFGPGTRLTVL.

This rearrangement joins TRBV14 to TRBJ2-6; D gene ambiguous. Trimming took off 8 bases at V and 1 base at J, with 3 bases between the two ends. In germline, CDR1 is SGHDN, CDR2 FVKESK. The CDR3 loop spans 12 amino acids. The CDR3 bases are TGTGCCAGCGAGTCTGGGGCCAACGTCCTGACTTTC. Translation gives CASESGANVLTF.

The chain joins TRBV5-1 to TRBJ1-2; D is perhaps TRBD1 (5 bases). CDR1 is SGHRS, CDR2 YFSETQ, per germline. Trimming pared 0 bases from V and 2 bases from J, leaving 8 bases between. CDR3 length: 14 amino acids. CDR3 coding DNA: TGCGCCAGCAGCTTGGTTCCAGGGAACTATGGCTACACCTTC. It yields the protein CASSLVPGNYGYTF.

The chain couples TRBV6-6 to TRBJ2-2, with 7 bases matching TRBD1. Germline V gene data show CDR1 as MNHNY and CDR2 as SVGAGI (reference sequence). This CDR3 spans 13 amino acids. V lost 2 bases and J lost 6; bases outside the gene matches: 0. CDR3 nucleotide sequence: TGTGCCAGCAGTTACAGGGGGCCCGGGGAGCTGTTTTTT. Protein product: CASSYRGPGELFF.

V is TRBV9 and J is TRBJ2-5; 8 nucleotides agree with TRBD1. The CDR3 consists of 15 residues. Germline V gives CDR1 SGDLS, CDR2 YYNGEE. With 4 bases clipped from V and 4 bases from J, the junction kept 9 bases outside the gene matches. CDR3 protein: CASSTGQGGRETQYF. For the CDR3, the DNA is TGTGCCAGCAGCACCGGACAGGGCGGGCGAGAGACCCAGTACTTC.

The rearrangement links TRBV10-1 to TRBJ1-5; D possibly corresponds to TRBD1 (6 bases). V dropped 5 bases and J dropped 2 bases, with 7 bases sitting between them. This CDR3 has 13 residues. The germline CDR1 and CDR2 sequences are WNHNN and SYGVQD (reference sequence). The CDR3 bases are TGCGCCAGCAGTTCAGGGGGCAATCAGCCCCAGCATTTT. Encoded protein: CASSSGGNQPQHF.

This chain links TRBV15 with TRBJ1-1; no firm D call. This CDR3 comprises 15 residues. The V gene's germline CDR1 is LNHNV and CDR2 YYDKDF (reference sequence). V lost 0 bases to trimming and J lost 0 bases, with 8 bases between them. The CDR3 is CATSRDGIMNTEAFF. The CDR3 DNA is TGTGCCACCAGCAGAGATGGCATCATGAACACTGAAGCTTTCTTT.